This TCR beta chain is from a study of PD-L1 blockade in urothelial cancer (dated by TCRdb to about 2017). Regarding the study in general: Therapy was started around 2014 for all patients, and atezolizumab 1,200 mg was administered intravenously every 3 weeks. About 90% of the roughly 29 patients were identified as males with urothelial cancer of bladder origin, and a prior smoking history was reported by 18 of 29 patients. Patients had an ECOG performance status of 0 or 1 and had received between 0 and 3 prior chemotherapy regimens. Blood samples were analyzed at two time points: 3 weeks after treatment start (second dose) and 6 weeks after treatment start. Blood samples yielded a median of roughly 140,000 T cells and tens of thousands of unique TCRs, with median clonality around 0.083. An exploratory multi-omic analysis was conducted of the somatic, immune and clinical correlates of response to PD-L1 blockade with atezolizumab in urothelial cancer. Pretreatment tumor samples and matched peripheral blood, collected serially before and after atezolizumab treatment, underwent TCR sequencing. Durable clinical benefit was defined as progression-free survival longer than 6 months, and TCR features were also tested against progression-free and overall survival. In the same patients, whole exome sequencing and RNA sequencing of pretreatment tumors were performed in addition to TCR sequencing. Durable clinical benefit was achieved by nine patients but not by the remaining 20. Twenty-nine patients had pretreatment blood TCR-seq, 24 had at least one posttreatment blood collection, and 24 had tumor TCR-seq.

Results and caveats for the whole study, not just this receptor: Because the sample size was small (n ≈ 30) and many of the analyses were exploratory, the results are meant to be hypothesis-generating. Patients with durable benefit showed greater expansion of tumor-associated TCR clones in peripheral blood 3 weeks after starting treatment (n of about 20, p = 0.022). A pretreatment peripheral blood TCR clonality below the median was linked to improved progression-free and overall survival.

Comments on this clone: It has no known antigen specificity. No base qualities exist here, and no much larger clone lies one base off it.

Each PCR received spiked-in synthetic TCR analog templates so that absolute template abundance could be estimated from read counts. TCRbeta CDR3 regions were amplified from genomic DNA with bias-controlled V and J gene primers using the immunoSEQ assay. Sequencing of rearranged TCRbeta segments was done at approximately 20X coverage. The original methods were these. Clustering was used to correct sequencing errors, and CDR3s were annotated against IMGT so that V, D and J genes could be assigned. Downstream analyses used only productive TCRbeta rearrangements, leaving out any out-of-frame or stop-codon sequences. To compute clonality, Shannon entropy was normalized by the log of the number of unique productive sequences and then subtracted from one. Clones differing between time points or between blood and tumor were identified by Fisher's exact test with Benjamini-Hochberg correction at adjusted p below 0.01. The source is immuneACCESS, and TCRdb retained only in-frame sequences with V and J called. Part of the clones is not carried over; for the studies checked, unresolved V genes explain less than half of this, and the remainder is unexplained. V and J calls and clone size are given by that table; D and trimming were obtained from the DNA. This sample gives approximately 52,000 clones in total; approximately 72% of them show up just once. Approximately 3.8% of the sample rests with the top ten.

The sample's time point label, in plain terms: pretreatment peripheral blood. The cohort included 25 to 35 patients with locally advanced or metastatic urothelial carcinoma who were treated at Memorial Sloan Kettering on a trial protocol. Peripheral blood mononuclear cells were collected pretreatment and during treatment, with between 1 and 8 total time points obtained per patient. The Qiagen DNeasy Blood extraction kit was used to purify genomic DNA from total PBMCs and tumor samples. PBMCs were collected pretreatment and during treatment, and were isolated and stored as previously described. This clonotype was obtained from a man in his 70s with urothelial cancer. The sequenced sample was PBMCs, obtained around atezolizumab (anti-PD-L1) treatment.

Read as DNA, the sequence is TGTGCCAGCTCACCAGAGGCTAATGAAAAACTGTTTTTT. This translates into CASSPEANEKLFF. The V gene is TRBV18 and the J gene is TRBJ1-4; the D gene remains uncertain. V is pared back by 2 bases and J by 3 bases, with 4 bases lying between the germline termini. From the germline V gene, CDR1 is KGHSH and CDR2 is LQKENI. The CDR3, from cysteine to phenylalanine, totals 13 residues. Here the CDR3 DNA is all that survives: 39 bases in frame from base 1.